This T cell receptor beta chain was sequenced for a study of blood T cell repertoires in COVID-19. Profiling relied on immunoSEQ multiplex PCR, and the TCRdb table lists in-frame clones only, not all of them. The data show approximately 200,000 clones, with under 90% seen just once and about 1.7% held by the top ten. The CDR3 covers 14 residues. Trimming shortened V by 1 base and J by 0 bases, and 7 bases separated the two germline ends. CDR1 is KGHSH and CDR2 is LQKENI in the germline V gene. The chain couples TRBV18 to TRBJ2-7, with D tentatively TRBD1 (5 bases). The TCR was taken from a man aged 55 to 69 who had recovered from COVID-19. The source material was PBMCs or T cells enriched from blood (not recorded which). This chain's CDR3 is CASSPRRDSYEQYF. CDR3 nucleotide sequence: TGTGCCAGCTCACCACGCAGGGACTCCTACGAGCAGTACTTC.